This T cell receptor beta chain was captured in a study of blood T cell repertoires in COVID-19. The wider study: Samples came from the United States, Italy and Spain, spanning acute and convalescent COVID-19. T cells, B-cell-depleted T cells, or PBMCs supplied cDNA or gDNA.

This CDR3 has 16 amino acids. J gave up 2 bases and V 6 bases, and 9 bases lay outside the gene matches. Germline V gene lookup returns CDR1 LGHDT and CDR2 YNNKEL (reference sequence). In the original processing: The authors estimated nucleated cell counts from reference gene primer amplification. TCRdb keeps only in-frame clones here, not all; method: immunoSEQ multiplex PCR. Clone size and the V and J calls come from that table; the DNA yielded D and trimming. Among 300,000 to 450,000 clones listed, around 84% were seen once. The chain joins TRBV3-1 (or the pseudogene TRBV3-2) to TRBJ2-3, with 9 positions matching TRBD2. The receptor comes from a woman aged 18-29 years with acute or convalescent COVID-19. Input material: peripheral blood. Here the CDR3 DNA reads TGTGCCAGCAGTCCCGTAGCGGGGGACGTCACAGATACGCAGTATTTT. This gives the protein CASSPVAGDVTDTQYF.